Given below is one T cell receptor beta chain in context. In the original workflow: Nucleated cell number was recorded as an estimate derived from reference gene primer amplification. The assay was immunoSEQ multiplex PCR, and TCRdb's table has in-frame clones only and misses some. From that table come the V and J calls and clone size; the DNA was used to work out D and trimming. The sample holds more than 150,000 clones, 86% seen once. This CDR3 comprises 15 residues. The V end lost 6 bases, the J end lost 10 bases, and 19 bases lay between the germline ends. Germline CDR1 and CDR2: MNHEY and SVGAGI. These data come from a study of blood T cell repertoires in COVID-19. For the study at large: The United States, Italy and Spain supplied acute and convalescent COVID-19 samples. T cells, B-cell-depleted T cells, or PBMCs provided the cDNA or gDNA that served as material.

Sequenced: peripheral blood. The origin of this receptor is a woman aged 70 to 79 with acute or convalescent COVID-19. The genes are TRBV6-5 and TRBJ1-6, with D possibly matching TRBD1 (6 bases). Written as DNA, the CDR3 is TGTGCCAGCAGGCTGGACAGCGGCATTCGGTCACCCCTCCACTTT. Protein: CASRLDSGIRSPLHF.